This T cell receptor beta chain was captured by sequencing in a study of cytomegalovirus exposure and HLA in healthy donors. General study findings and limits: In vitro, three CMV-associated chains proved specific for CMV antigens. Reported performance of the classifier showed diagnosis of cytomegalovirus status with high specificity and sensitivity.

In regard to this clone: No antigen is known for it.

A multiplex PCR was run with 60 Vbeta primers and 13 Jbeta primers. Method: immunoSEQ multiplex PCR; TCRdb's copy keeps in-frame clones and lacks some. The sample lists around 130,000 clones; 77% were seen once. Germline V gene lookup returns CDR1 LNHDA and CDR2 SQIVND (reference sequence). The CDR3 has 14 amino acids. The ends lost 5 bases at V and 6 bases at J; junction bases unmatched: 8. The TCR originated in a woman between 55 and 75 years old in good health and CMV-seronegative. The material sequenced was PBMCs. The chain recombines TRBV19 with TRBJ1-1; 8 bases are a match to TRBD1. The CDR3 loop is CASSPKTGAAEAFF. CDR3 bases: TGTGCCAGTAGTCCAAAGACAGGGGCGGCTGAAGCTTTCTTT.